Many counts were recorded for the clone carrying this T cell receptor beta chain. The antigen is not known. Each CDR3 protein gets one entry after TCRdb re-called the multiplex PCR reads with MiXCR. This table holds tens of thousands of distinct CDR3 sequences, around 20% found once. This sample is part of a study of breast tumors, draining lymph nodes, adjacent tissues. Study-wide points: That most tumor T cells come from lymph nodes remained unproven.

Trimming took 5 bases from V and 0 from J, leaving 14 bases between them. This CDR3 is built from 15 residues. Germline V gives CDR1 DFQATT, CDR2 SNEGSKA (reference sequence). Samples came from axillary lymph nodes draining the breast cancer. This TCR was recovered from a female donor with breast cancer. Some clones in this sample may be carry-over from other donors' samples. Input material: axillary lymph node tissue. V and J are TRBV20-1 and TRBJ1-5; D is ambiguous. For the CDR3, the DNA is TGCAGTGCTGGTTCCGGTCTTTATAGCAATCAGCCCCAGCATTTT. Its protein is CSAGSGLYSNQPQHF.